What follows are 20 T cell receptor beta chains derived from one specimen sequenced in a study of control samples from healthy donors and cancer patients. Repertoires were generated with immunoSEQ multiplex PCR, while TCRdb's copy carries only in-frame clones and drops some. The sample includes around 63,000 clones, roughly 86% of them seen just once. The sequenced material came from PBMCs. These receptors originate from a woman between 45 and 60 years old with head and neck cancer.

Notes on this clone: Other DNA sequences in the same sample also yield this CDR3. The chain has TRBV5-4 and TRBJ1-2, with a tentative D call TRBD1 (5 bases). Trimming took 0 bases from V and 4 from J, leaving 10 bases between them. The V gene's germline CDR1 is SGHNT and CDR2 YYREEE (reference sequence). The CDR3 extends over 14 amino acids. CDR3 nucleotide sequence: TGTGCCAGCAGCTTGGACCGGGACTCCTATGGCTACACCTTC. This codes for CASSLDRDSYGYTF.

The chain recombines TRBV6-4 with TRBJ1-1; the D is unclear. This CDR3 is 14 amino acids long. The V gene's germline CDR1 is MRHNA and CDR2 SNTAGT. V dropped 2 bases and J dropped 2 bases, with 9 bases sitting between them. Here the CDR3 reads CASSDGSENTEAFF. The CDR3 DNA reads TGTGCCAGCAGTGACGGTTCAGAAAACACTGAAGCTTTCTTT.

This rearrangement joins TRBV6-5 to TRBJ2-1, with 7 nucleotides matching TRBD2. J was trimmed by 0 bases and V by 4 bases; bases with no gene match: 3. Germline V gene data show CDR1 as MNHEY and CDR2 as SVGAGI. The CDR3 is 15 amino acids. CDR3 sequence: CASSSGGSSYNEQFF. Here the CDR3 DNA reads TGTGCCAGCAGTTCCGGGGGGTCCTCCTACAATGAGCAGTTCTTC.

The chain uses TRBV5-1 and TRBJ2-3; a possible D gene is TRBD2 (6 bases). Trimming removed 2 bases at V and 5 bases at J, with 21 bases between. This CDR3 comprises 17 residues. Germline lookup yields CDR1 SGHRS and CDR2 YFSETQ. The CDR3 sequence: CASSFSSSSGVRDTQYF. In nucleotides, the CDR3 is TGCGCCAGCAGCTTCTCGAGTAGTAGCGGCGTGAGAGATACGCAGTATTTT.

This clone was observed a few times. The chain uses TRBV5-1 and TRBJ2-7; the match to TRBD2 covers 11 bases. After removal of 3 bases from V and 7 bases from J, the junction contained 6 bases not matched to a gene. CDR1 is SGHRS, CDR2 YFSETQ, per germline. This CDR3 contains 14 residues. The CDR3 here is CASSYSGGAVEQYF. The DNA of the CDR3 is TGCGCCAGCAGCTATAGCGGGGGGGCGGTGGAGCAGTACTTC.

The CDR3 loop is CASSQEMHSPLHF. The CDR3 nucleotides read TGCGCCAGCAGCCAAGAAATGCATTCACCCCTCCACTTT. The chain employs TRBV4-3 and TRBJ1-6; unclear D gene. Germline V gene data show CDR1 as LGHNA and CDR2 as YSLEER. The ends were cut back, 0 bases at V and 8 bases at J, with 5 bases in the middle. The CDR3 sequence is 13 residues long.

The chain recombines TRBV2 with TRBJ1-2, with TRBD1 identical over 10 bases. CDR1 and CDR2 (germline): SNHLY, FYNNEI. The length of the CDR3 is 13 residues. J lost 6 bases, V lost 5 bases, and 3 bases had no gene match. DNA for the CDR3: TGTGCCAGCAGTTTGACAGGGGGCGATGGCTACACCTTC. This encodes CASSLTGGDGYTF.

This clone was detected only once. The rearrangement links TRBV5-5 to TRBJ2-7; D remains ambiguous. V gave up 2 bases and J gave up 4 bases, with 4 bases separating them. Germline values: CDR1 SGHKS, CDR2 YYEKEE (reference sequence). The CDR3 spans 11 residues. CDR3 bases: TGTGCCAGCAGCTTTTCGTACGAGCAGTACTTC. The encoded protein is CASSFSYEQYF. The whole variable domain, filled in from reference TRBV5-5 and TRBJ2-7, reads DAGVTQSPTHLIKTRGQQVTLRCSPISGHKSVSWYQQVLGQGPQFIFQYYEKEERGRGNFPDRFSARQFPNYSSELNVNALLLGDSALYLCASSFSYEQYFGPGTRLTVT.

The chain has TRBV5-4 and TRBJ2-7, with unresolved D. Germline assignment: CDR1 SGHNT and CDR2 YYREEE (reference sequence). The CDR3 is 13 amino acids. V lost 4 bases, J lost 5 bases, and 13 bases lay in between. The CDR3 spells CASSRPNNDEQYF. The CDR3 nucleotides read TGTGCCAGCAGCCGACCGAACAACGACGAGCAGTACTTC. The full variable domain, completed using reference TRBV5-4 and TRBJ2-7, is ETGVTQSPTHLIKTRGQQVTLRCSSQSGHNTVSWYQQALGQGPQFIFQYYREEENGRGNFPPRFSGLQFPNYSSELNVNALELDDSALYLCASSRPNNDEQYFGPGTRLTVT.

This chain joins TRBV29-1 and TRBJ2-3; D unresolved. The germline V gene encodes CDR1 SQVTM and CDR2 ANQGSEA. This CDR3 is built from 11 residues. Trimming took 7 bases from V and 2 from J, leaving 7 bases between them. As DNA, the CDR3 is TGCAGCGCCGACTTCACAGATACGCAGTATTTT. It is translated as CSADFTDTQYF.

This clone was found once. The chain uses TRBV19 and TRBJ1-3, with D possibly TRBD1 on 6 matching bases. The CDR3 length is 18 residues. Germline CDR1 and CDR2: LNHDA and SQIVND (reference sequence). V lost 5 bases and J lost 0, with 20 bases in between. CDR3 nucleotide sequence: TGTGCCAGTAGTCCGTGGGGGGCAGAATCGAGCTCTGGAAACACCATATATTTT. Its protein is CASSPWGAESSSGNTIYF.

The chain couples TRBV18 to TRBJ2-5; D remains unclear. The CDR3 has 11 amino acids. The V and J ends lost 6 bases and 1 base respectively, with 3 bases between them. Germline lookup yields CDR1 KGHSH and CDR2 LQKENI. The CDR3 DNA reads TGTGCCAGCTCTACCCAAGAGACCCAGTACTTC. Translation gives CASSTQETQYF.

The V and J genes are TRBV7-8 and TRBJ1-1, with a tentative D call TRBD1 (5 bases). The CDR3 covers 15 residues. The V and J ends lost 1 base and 1 base respectively, with 10 bases between them. CDR1 and CDR2 from the germline V gene are SGHVS and FQNEAQ. Here the CDR3 DNA reads TGTGCCAGCAGCTTAGTTCGACAGCCGAACACTGAAGCTTTCTTT. Protein: CASSLVRQPNTEAFF.

The CDR3 bases are TGTGCCAGCAGCTCCGGACAGGTCAATCAGCCCCAGCATTTT. This sequence encodes CASSSGQVNQPQHF. The V call is TRBV27, the J call TRBJ1-5; 7 bases map to TRBD1. CDR3 length equals 14 residues. J lost 3 bases, V lost 6 bases, and 5 bases had no gene match. Per germline, CDR1 MNHEY and CDR2 SMNVEV (reference sequence).

In its sample, this clone was seen once. This chain connects TRBV6-4 to TRBJ2-2; the D gene is possibly TRBD1 (6 bases). The germline gives CDR1 MRHNA, CDR2 SNTAGT. The CDR3 consists of 14 residues. V lost 6 bases to trimming and J lost 4 bases, with 12 bases between them. Written as DNA, the CDR3 is TGTGCCAGCAGGGCAGGGGTAGGCACCGGGGAGCTGTTTTTT. This gives the protein CASRAGVGTGELFF.

This clone has a handful of counts. This chain links TRBV28 with TRBJ1-2; D uncertain. The V end lost 7 bases, the J end lost 4 bases, and 10 bases lay between the germline ends. Germline V gene lookup returns CDR1 MDHEN and CDR2 SYDVKM. The CDR3 covers 12 residues. CDR3: CASTGRLYGYTF. Here the CDR3 DNA reads TGTGCCAGCACAGGCAGGCTCTATGGCTACACCTTC.

The chain combines TRBV12-3 or TRBV12-4 with TRBJ2-1, with D possibly matching TRBD2 (6 bases). V lost 2 bases, J lost 8 bases, and 10 bases lay in between. There are 13 residues in the CDR3. DNA for the CDR3: TGTGCCAGCAGTTTAAGGAGGGCCCATGAGCAGTTCTTC. It is translated as CASSLRRAHEQFF.

The chain combines TRBV7-9 with TRBJ1-1; tentative D call: TRBD1 (5 bases). The V gene's germline CDR1 is SEHNR and CDR2 FQNEAQ (reference sequence). V gave up 0 bases and J gave up 7 bases, with 15 bases separating them. This CDR3 is built from 15 residues. The CDR3 DNA follows: TGTGCCAGCAGCTTAGCATCCGGGACTTCGTTTGAAGCTTTCTTT. Its protein product is CASSLASGTSFEAFF.

This chain connects TRBV4-2 to TRBJ1-1, with D unclear. The ends were cut back, 8 bases at V and 0 bases at J, with 10 bases in the middle. The CDR3 sequence is 13 residues long. CDR1 and CDR2 (germline): LGHNA, YNFKEQ. The CDR3 here is CASGGLMNTEAFF. The DNA of the CDR3 is TGTGCCAGCGGCGGGCTAATGAACACTGAAGCTTTCTTT.

The chain has TRBV6-6 and TRBJ2-7; 7 nucleotides agree with TRBD1. V dropped 6 bases and J dropped 0; count of bases not matched to a gene: 5. This CDR3 contains 14 residues. Germline CDR1 reads MNHNY; CDR2 reads SVGAGI (reference sequence). The CDR3 protein is CASRLTGPSYEQYF. CDR3 DNA: TGTGCCAGCAGATTGACAGGGCCCTCCTACGAGCAGTACTTC.